This T cell receptor beta chain was observed in a study of beta chain features in type 1 diabetes. Study-wide results and caveats: Naive, central memory and regulatory TCRB repertoires appeared more similar among patients than healthy donors.

A note on this clone: The antigen remains unidentified.

Cells sorted by CD45RO/CCR7/CD25/CD127/CD95/CD27 comprised CD4+ naive, central memory, regulatory and stem cell-like memory cells. Sorting gave populations that all exceeded 98% purity. The sequenced template was cDNA made from the entire isolated RNA. Clones were read by immunoSEQ multiplex PCR, and TCRdb kept only the in-frame ones, dropping some. The sample comprises approximately 330,000 clones, roughly 11% of which are singletons, and under 0.02% rests with the top ten. Germline assignment: CDR1 KGHSH and CDR2 LQKENI. V was pared by 4 bases and J by 3 bases, with 16 bases between. There are 15 residues in the CDR3.

Sequenced material: naive CD4+ T cells from blood. The clonotype originates from a woman aged 30 to 39 in good health. The chain combines TRBV18 with TRBJ2-7, with D possibly matching TRBD2 (5 bases). CDR3 amino acids: CASSRERARDYEQYF. CDR3 nucleotide sequence: TGTGCCAGCTCACGGGAGAGGGCGCGCGACTACGAGCAGTACTTC. Using reference TRBV18 and TRBJ2-7 for the parts outside the CDR3, the full variable domain is NAGVMQNPRHLVRRRGQEARLRCSPMKGHSHVYWYRQLPEEGLKFMVYLQKENIIDESGMPKERFSAEFPKEGPSILRIQQVVRGDSAAYFCASSRERARDYEQYFGPGTRLTVT.